This T cell receptor beta chain is drawn from a study of T cells in Graves' hyperthyroidism and ophthalmopathy. RNA transcripts provided the source from which TCR beta CDR3 regions were amplified. HTBI primers were used for first-round RT-PCR of the TCR CDR3. In TCRdb, the multiplex PCR reads were re-called with MiXCR into one record per CDR3 protein. The sample shows about 400,000 distinct CDR3 sequences, around 14% of them seen only once. This clonotype appeared many times. There are 16 residues in the CDR3. Per germline, CDR1 LNHNV and CDR2 YYDKDF (reference sequence). V was cut by 5 bases and J by 4 bases, with 20 bases left in between. The hyperthyroidism patients had all been newly diagnosed, and their disease duration was under 2 months. Their ages ranged from 18 to 65 years.

This chain joins TRBV15 and TRBJ1-2; D is perhaps TRBD1 (5 bases). This TCR derives from a woman aged 18-29 years with Graves' hyperthyroidism. The sample comprised blood. The CDR3 loop reads CATSRTRDPHPYGYTF. The DNA for the CDR3 is TGTGCCACCAGCCGCACCCGGGACCCTCACCCCTATGGCTACACCTTC.